This T cell receptor beta chain was documented in a study of glioma-infiltrating T cells. This CDR3 comprises 12 residues. Trimming left V 7 bases short and J 2 bases short, with 9 bases between. In germline, CDR1 is MNHEY, CDR2 SVGEGT. This clonotype has a count of ten or more. The iRepertoire nested amplicon-rescue multiplex PCR amplified TCR alpha and beta CDR3s from RNA. Using its own MiXCR run on the multiplex PCR reads, TCRdb lists one record per CDR3 protein. This table holds 300,000 to 450,000 distinct CDR3 sequences, 35% to 45% found once. This sequence was found in a human donor with low-grade glioma or glioblastoma, undergoing nonglioma brain surgery, or in good health (not recorded which). The rearrangement uses TRBV6-2 or TRBV6-3 and TRBJ2-7; D possibly corresponds to TRBD1 (5 bases). Sequencing was done on a sample of glioma tissue, nonneoplastic brain tissue, or PBMCs (not recorded which). Here the CDR3 reads CASTSRAYEQYF. The CDR3 nucleotides are TGTGCCAGCACCTCCAGGGCCTACGAGCAGTACTTC.